This T cell receptor (beta chain) was obtained from a study of STAT5B mutations in CD4+ large granular lymphocyte leukemia. General study points: No patients shared main leukemic clonotypes, though 20% to 25% appeared at low frequency elsewhere.

Clones were read by immunoSEQ multiplex PCR, and TCRdb kept only the in-frame ones, dropping some. The profile covers over 35,000 clones, with 65% to 85% appearing a single time and about 0.38% taken by the ten largest. Of note for this clone: Its antigen is not identified.

Trimming cost V 7 bases and J 4 bases, with 13 bases left between them. Germline V gene data show CDR1 as LNHDA and CDR2 as SQIVND (reference sequence). The CDR3 is made up of 13 amino acids. The TCR originated in a human donor in good health. Source material: CD4+ T cells from blood buffy coats. V usage is TRBV19 and J usage is TRBJ2-5; weak D call: TRBD1 (5 bases). CDR3: CASNVGAGETQYF. DNA for the CDR3: TGTGCCAGTAATGTAGGGGCAGGAGAGACCCAGTACTTC. The whole variable domain, remainder taken from reference TRBV19 and TRBJ2-5, is DGGITQSPKYLFRKEGQNVTLSCEQNLNHDAMYWYRQDPGQGLRLIYYSQIVNDFQKGDIAEGYSVSREKKESFPLTVTSAQKNPTAFYLCASNVGAGETQYFGPGTRLLVL.